Below, one T cell receptor beta chain is given with its context. These data originate in a study of CD8 T cells in Susac syndrome. The germline V gene encodes CDR1 SGHTA and CDR2 FQGNSA. CDR3 size: 13 residues. The germline V and J ends were trimmed by 5 bases and 4 bases, with 11 bases remaining between them. Reverse transcription of about 0.45 to 1 ug RNA was carried out with random hexamers. It was immunoSEQ multiplex PCR that amplified TCR beta CDR3 across 54 Vbeta and 13 Jbeta. TCRdb reprocessed the immunoSEQ multiplex PCR reads with MiXCR, giving one entry per CDR3 protein. The sample shows approximately 190,000 distinct CDR3 sequences, nearly 95% of them seen only once.

Sequencing was done on a sample of CD4+ T cells from PBMCs. The rearrangement uses TRBV7-2 and TRBJ1-1, with D uncertain. The sequence derives from a human donor with multiple sclerosis. The CDR3 DNA reads as TGTGCCAGCAGCACCCTGGAGGGCACTGAAGCTTTCTTT. Amino acids: CASSTLEGTEAFF.